These 8 T cell receptor beta chains were sequenced from one sample in a study of cytomegalovirus exposure and HLA in healthy donors. Data came from immunoSEQ multiplex PCR; TCRdb stores just in-frame clones and leaves some out. Found here are 50,000 to 65,000 clones, around 95% of them singletons; the top ten hold 6% to 8.5%. Input material: PBMCs. The receptor set was obtained from a woman under 30 in good health and CMV-seropositive.

This clone was recorded once. The chain employs TRBV10-2 and TRBJ2-3; unclear D gene. The length of the CDR3 is 13 residues. The V gene's germline CDR1 is WSHSY and CDR2 SAAADI. V gave up 6 bases and J gave up 6 bases, with 13 bases separating them. The DNA for the CDR3 is TGCGCCAGCAGCCCCCCCGTCGGGGATACGCAGTATTTT. It translates to CASSPPVGDTQYF.

The chain recombines TRBV6-4 with TRBJ1-2; 9 bases are shared with TRBD1. Unmatched junction bases numbered 9, after V lost 8 bases and J lost 5 bases. The germline gives CDR1 MRHNA, CDR2 SNTAGT. The CDR3 is 14 amino acids. In nucleotides, the CDR3 is TGTGCCAGCCGCCCGACAGGGGGGCCGTATGGCTACACCTTC. Amino acids: CASRPTGGPYGYTF.

This chain connects TRBV7-2 to TRBJ2-1; TRBD2 is a possible D gene (6 bases). This CDR3 region has 14 residues. Trimming took off 5 bases at V and 8 bases at J, with 16 bases between the two ends. Per germline, CDR1 SGHTA and CDR2 FQGNSA. This CDR3 is CASSAISRGHEQFF. CDR3 nucleotide sequence: TGTGCCAGCAGCGCAATTTCGCGGGGCCATGAGCAGTTCTTC.

The rearrangement joins TRBV10-3 to TRBJ2-1, with TRBD1 matching over 9 bases. Per the germline V gene, CDR1 is ENHRY and CDR2 is SYGVKD. Trimming took 5 bases from V and 1 from J; bases not matched to a gene: 6. This CDR3 has 16 amino acids. CDR3 nucleotide sequence: TGTGCCATCAGTCCGGGACAGGGAATATCCTACAATGAGCAGTTCTTC. Residues: CAISPGQGISYNEQFF.

The chain joins TRBV15 to TRBJ2-7; D remains unclear. The V gene's germline CDR1 is LNHNV and CDR2 YYDKDF (reference sequence). The CDR3 has 14 amino acids. With 0 bases removed from V and 4 bases from J, the gap between germline ends came to 10 bases. The CDR3 protein is CATSRDRGTYEQYF. CDR3 bases: TGTGCCACCAGCAGAGATAGAGGAACGTACGAGCAGTACTTC.

The chain combines TRBV10-3 with TRBJ2-1, with 14 bases fitting TRBD2. With 6 bases clipped from V and 12 bases from J, the junction kept 13 bases outside the gene matches. The germline gives CDR1 ENHRY, CDR2 SYGVKD. There are 16 residues in the CDR3. CDR3 nucleotides: TGTGCCATCAGAGGAACCGGGACTAGCGGGAGTAAAGGGCAGTTCTTC. This gives the protein CAIRGTGTSGSKGQFF.

The chain joins TRBV27 to TRBJ1-1; D gene uncertain. CDR1 and CDR2 from the germline V gene are MNHEY and SMNVEV (reference sequence). CDR3 length: 12 residues. Trimming pared 7 bases from V and 3 bases from J, leaving 9 bases between. CDR3 in DNA: TGTGCCAGCAAAGCGGGGTACACTGAAGCTTTCTTT. The encoded protein is CASKAGYTEAFF.

The CDR3 DNA reads TGTGCCAGCAGAAATACAGGGGGCGGCTACAATGAGCAGTTCTTC. It translates to CASRNTGGGYNEQFF. The chain recombines TRBV6-1 with TRBJ2-1, with 9 bases identical to TRBD1. Germline CDR1 is MNHNS and CDR2 is SASEGT. The CDR3 is 15 amino acids. J was trimmed by 3 bases and V by 6 bases; bases with no gene match: 6.